Given below is one T cell receptor (beta chain) in context. This sample was included in a study of blood T cell repertoires in COVID-19. Study information: The samples span acute and convalescent COVID-19 from the United States, Italy and Spain. PBMCs, B-cell-depleted T cells, or T cells provided the cDNA or gDNA that made up the material.

Original processing notes: How many nucleated cells were present was estimated from reference gene primer amplification. The data were produced by immunoSEQ multiplex PCR, yet TCRdb's version contains in-frame clones alone and is incomplete. D and trimming were read from the DNA, whereas the V and J calls and clone size are those reported in that table. The table lists a few hundred thousand clones, around 83% of them singletons. The TCR sequence derives from a young woman with acute or convalescent COVID-19. Material: peripheral blood.

CDR3 sequence (DNA): TGTGCCAGCAGTTTATCCGTTAGTTTTGGGGCCAGAAAGCTAGTAAGTAATTCACCCCTCCACTTT. As protein: CASSLSVSFGARKLVSNSPLHF. This chain connects TRBV28 to TRBJ1-6; weak D call: TRBD1 (5 bases). Germline CDR1 MDHEN, CDR2 SYDVKM. V was trimmed by 1 base and J by 6 bases, leaving 31 bases between them. CDR3 length equals 22 residues.